This T cell receptor (beta chain) appears in the sequencing data of a study of regulatory T cells in long-lasting Graves disease. Background on the study: Less than 3 months of antithyroid drugs had been taken by newly diagnosed Graves' patients.

A word on this clonotype: Its antigen remains unknown. Lacking the conserved final phenylalanine or tryptophan, this CDR3 likely reflects a read error. The limits of the CDR3 on the DNA are not certain, so only TCRdb's listed CDR3 is given.

Time point indicated: newly diagnosed GD, antithyroid drugs for less than 3 months. PBMC RNA was the source of the TCR library. It was an endocrinology department in Xi'an, China, that provided the patients. The germline V gene encodes CDR1 SGHRS and CDR2 YFSETQ. The CDR3 is made up of 14 amino acids, end residues included. Arm-PCR with iRepertoire HTBI primers amplified the CDR3 regions for these TCR beta libraries. One entry per CDR3 protein, called by TCRdb with MiXCR from the multiplex PCR reads. The repertoire holds 250,000 or so distinct CDR3 sequences, with just over 20% as singletons. Study outcomes and limitations: It was in persistent disease that TRBV28, TRBJ1-2 and TRBJ2-5 were favored. Study of thyroid tissue was not done, with only peripheral blood studied.

The chain uses TRBV5-1 and TRBJ2-1; the table's D call, TRBD1, has no DNA check behind it. Sequences were derived from peripheral blood mononuclear cells (PBMCs), sampled at new diagnosis, from a patient treated with antithyroid drugs. This clonotype was obtained from a female donor with Graves disease. The CDR3 loop is CASSLVGGRSEQLS.